This T cell receptor (beta chain) was captured by sequencing in a study of Graves' ophthalmopathy and Graves' hyperthyroidism. Looking at the study overall: Before any treatment, peripheral blood was taken at the initial diagnosis.

Study observations and caveats: In separating ophthalmopathy from stable hyperthyroidism, a 13-signature model achieved 87.88% sensitivity and around 80% specificity.

The CDR3 extends over 16 amino acids. Germline values: CDR1 LGHNA, CDR2 YNFKEQ. V lost 4 bases to trimming and J lost 0 bases; unmatched junction nucleotides: 5. RNA transcripts yielded amplified TCR beta CDR3 regions. First-round RT-PCR employed HTBI primers, with a second-round multiplex PCR after it. TCRdb fed the multiplex PCR reads into MiXCR, producing one record per CDR3 protein. The table has hundreds of thousands of distinct CDR3 sequences, roughly 21% seen once. As regards this clonotype: Its specificity is unknown.

The source material was peripheral blood. This sequence was found in a young woman with stable Graves' hyperthyroidism. The genes are TRBV4-2 and TRBJ2-7; 11 bases fit TRBD2. The CDR3 nucleotides read TGTGCCAGCAGCCCGGGACTAGCGGAGAGCTCCTACGAGCAGTACTTC. It yields the protein CASSPGLAESSYEQYF.